The 2 T cell receptor beta chains given below trace back to one sample, sequenced in a study of identical twins (dated by TCRdb to 2016 to 2017). Library method: 5' RACE. Sequencing relied on an Illumina HiSeq 2000. TCRdb reworked the public reads: Q25 trimming with fastp, MiXCR clone assembly, productive beta chains retained. Under each unique CDR3 protein, matching rows form one entry showing the most common genes and DNA. Within this sample are about 240,000 distinct CDR3 sequences, with roughly 10% of them counted one time only. The ten biggest clones cover 8% to 10% of the sample. The sequencing input was memory T cells sorted from blood. Read against the paper, the sample's cell subset or site label means: CD45RO+ enriched T cells. These receptors were taken from a man over 45 in good health.

This clonotype has at least ten counts. The chain uses TRBV7-8 and TRBJ1-4; no reliable D call. The CDR3 extends over 13 amino acids. The germline CDR1 and CDR2 sequences are SGHVS and FQNEAQ. The V end lost 1 base, the J end lost 7 bases, and 7 bases lay between the germline ends. CDR3 protein: CASSLGRREKLFF. In DNA form, the CDR3 reads TGTGCCAGCAGCTTAGGAAGACGTGAAAAACTGTTTTTT.

The sample holds many counts of this clonotype. The chain joins TRBV4-3 to TRBJ2-2; D call uncertain. This CDR3 comprises 14 residues. Germline V gene data show CDR1 as LGHNA and CDR2 as YSLEER. V was shortened by 0 bases and J by 4 bases, with 6 bases between the two germline ends. The CDR3 DNA reads TGCGCCAGCAGCCAAGAGGCCCTCACCGGGGAGCTGTTTTTT. Amino acid sequence: CASSQEALTGELFF.